This TCR beta chain was recovered during a study of beta chain features in type 1 diabetes. Overall study context: What patients shared with healthy donors was a similar profile of age, gender and cell yields. Study-wide points: Sequencing used cDNA, and cells with high TCR expression could therefore be over-represented. The analysis here could not establish whether HLA type shapes TCRB rearrangement. All four CD4+ subsets of Type 1 diabetes patients contained TCRB CDR3s that were moderately but significantly shorter. At VDJ recombination sites, type 1 diabetes patients had fewer insertions and more deleted nucleotides.

Expressed TCRB transcripts got sequenced, as all isolated RNA was reverse transcribed. Profiling relied on immunoSEQ multiplex PCR, and the TCRdb table lists in-frame clones only, not all of them. This sample has around 250,000 clones; roughly an eighth occur once, and the top ten carry over 0.015%. As for this clone: Its specificity is not known.

CDR1 is SGHRS, CDR2 YFSETQ, per germline. With 4 bases removed from V and 7 bases from J, the gap between germline ends came to 8 bases. The CDR3 is 11 amino acids. The chain couples TRBV5-1 to TRBJ1-2; D unclear. Sequenced material: naive CD4+ T cells from blood. This receptor was obtained from a man aged 25 to 45 with type 1 diabetes. CDR3 in amino acids: CASSPGSGYTF. The CDR3 DNA sequence: TGCGCCAGCAGCCCTGGGAGTGGCTACACCTTC. The full variable domain, in which reference TRBV5-1 and TRBJ1-2 provide the parts outside the CDR3, is KAGVTQTPRYLIKTRGQQVTLSCSPISGHRSVSWYQQTPGQGLQFLFEYFSETQRNKGNFPGRFSGRQFSNSRSEMNVSTLELGDSALYLCASSPGSGYTFGSGTRLTVV.